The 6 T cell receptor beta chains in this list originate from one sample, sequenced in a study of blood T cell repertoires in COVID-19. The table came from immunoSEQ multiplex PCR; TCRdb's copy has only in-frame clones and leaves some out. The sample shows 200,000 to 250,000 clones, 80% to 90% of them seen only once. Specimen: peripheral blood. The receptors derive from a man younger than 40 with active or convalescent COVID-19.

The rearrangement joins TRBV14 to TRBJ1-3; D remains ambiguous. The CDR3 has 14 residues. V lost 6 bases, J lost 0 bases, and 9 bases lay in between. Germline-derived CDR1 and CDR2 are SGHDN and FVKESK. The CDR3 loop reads CASRPRFSGNTIYF. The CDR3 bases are TGTGCCAGCAGGCCCCGGTTCTCTGGAAACACCATATATTTT.

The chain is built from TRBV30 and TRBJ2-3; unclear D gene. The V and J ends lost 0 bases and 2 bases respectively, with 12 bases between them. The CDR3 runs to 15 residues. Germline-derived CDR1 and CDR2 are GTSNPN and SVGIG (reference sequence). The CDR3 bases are TGTGCCTGGAGTGTGGTTCAGGTCCTCACAGATACGCAGTATTTT. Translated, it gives CAWSVVQVLTDTQYF.

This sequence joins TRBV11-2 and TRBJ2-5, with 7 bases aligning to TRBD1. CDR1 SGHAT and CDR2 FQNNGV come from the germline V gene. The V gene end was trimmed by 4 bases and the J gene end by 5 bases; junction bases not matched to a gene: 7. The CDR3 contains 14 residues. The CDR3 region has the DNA TGTGCCAGCAGCTCCGACAGGGTTTGGGAGACCCAGTACTTC. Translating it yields CASSSDRVWETQYF.

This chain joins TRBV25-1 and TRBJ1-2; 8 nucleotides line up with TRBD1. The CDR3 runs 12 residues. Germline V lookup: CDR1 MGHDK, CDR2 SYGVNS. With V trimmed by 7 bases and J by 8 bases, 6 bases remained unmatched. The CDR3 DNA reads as TGTGCCAGCAAATTCACAGGGGGAGGCTACACCTTC. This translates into CASKFTGGGYTF.

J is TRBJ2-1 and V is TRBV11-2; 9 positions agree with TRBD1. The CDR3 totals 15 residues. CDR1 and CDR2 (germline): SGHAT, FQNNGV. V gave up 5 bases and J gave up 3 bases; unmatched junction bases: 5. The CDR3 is CASSTGTGHYNEQFF. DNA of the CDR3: TGTGCCAGCAGCACCGGGACAGGGCACTACAATGAGCAGTTCTTC.

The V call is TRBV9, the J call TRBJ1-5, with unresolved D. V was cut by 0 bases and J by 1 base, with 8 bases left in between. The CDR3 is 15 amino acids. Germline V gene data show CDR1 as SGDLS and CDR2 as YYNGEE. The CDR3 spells CASSVVEISNQPQHF. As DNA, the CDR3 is TGTGCCAGCAGCGTAGTCGAGATAAGCAATCAGCCCCAGCATTTT.